The 23 T cell receptor beta chains below all came from one sample that was sequenced in a study of T-cell reconstitution after alpha-beta-depleted transplantation in children. Researchers prepared the TCRbeta library using unique molecular identifiers, the study reports. TCRdb reanalysed the PCR reads using MiXCR and keeps one entry per CDR3 protein. The sample has 600,000 to 700,000 distinct CDR3 sequences; roughly 17% are singletons. Sequenced here: PBMCs from the stem cell graft donor, sampled from the stem cell graft. Receptors were obtained from a human donor who donated a stem cell graft to a child with acute myeloid leukemia.

The V call is TRBV7-2, the J call TRBJ2-5, with TRBD1 matching 8 bases. The CDR3 spans 14 residues. The germline CDR1 and CDR2 sequences are SGHTA and FQGNSA. Trimming took 5 bases from V and 5 from J; bases not matched to a gene: 7. CDR3 sequence reads: CASSPTGGSETQYF. The DNA for the CDR3 is TGTGCCAGCAGCCCAACAGGGGGTAGCGAGACCCAGTACTTC. Full variable domain (outside the CDR3, taken from reference TRBV7-2 and TRBJ2-5): GAGVSQSPSNKVTEKGKDVELRCDPISGHTALYWYRQSLGQGLEFLIYFQGNSAPDKSGLPSDRFSAERTGGSVSTLTIQRTQQEDSAVYLCASSPTGGSETQYFGPGTRLLVL.

This clonotype was observed a few times. V gene TRBV4-1 combines with J gene TRBJ2-2; a weak D match, TRBD1 (6 bases). Trimming took off 2 bases at V and 6 bases at J, with 13 bases between the two ends. The CDR3 runs 15 residues. Germline V lookup: CDR1 MGHRA, CDR2 YSYEKL. The CDR3 bases are TGCGCCAGCAGCCAAACTGGAACAGGGTCCGGGGAGCTGTTTTTT. Residues: CASSQTGTGSGELFF.

Ten or more counts support this clonotype. The chain links TRBV20-1 to TRBJ1-3; tentative D call: TRBD1 (5 bases). CDR1 and CDR2 from the germline V gene are DFQATT and SNEGSKA (reference sequence). CDR3 length equals 12 residues. V shed 3 bases and J shed 7 bases, with 10 bases lying between them. CDR3 nucleotides: TGCAGTGCTAGTTTTCGGGGGAACACCATATATTTT. It codes for CSASFRGNTIYF.

This clonotype showed up just a few times. This chain connects TRBV5-1 to TRBJ1-6; 7 bases agree with TRBD1. The CDR3 sequence is 18 residues long. Germline loops: CDR1 SGHRS, CDR2 YFSETQ. V dropped 0 bases and J dropped 6; count of bases not matched to a gene: 12. CDR3 in amino acids: CASSLAAISGGGNSPLHF. The CDR3 bases are TGCGCCAGCAGCTTGGCAGCTATATCAGGGGGAGGTAATTCACCCCTCCACTTT.

This clonotype was seen ten or more times. This sequence joins TRBV20-1 and TRBJ1-6; 7 positions match TRBD1. Trimming took 4 bases from V and 7 from J; bases not matched to a gene: 7. Germline CDR1 is DFQATT and CDR2 is SNEGSKA (reference sequence). The CDR3 is made up of 14 amino acids. In DNA form, the CDR3 reads TGCAGTGCTACGAGGGACAGTGGCAATTCACCCCTCCACTTT. It encodes CSATRDSGNSPLHF.

In DNA form, the CDR3 reads TGTGCCAGCACCTTGGGGGCAGCCCTTCTCGAGACCCAGTACTTC. This gives the protein CASTLGAALLETQYF. This chain links TRBV7-2 with TRBJ2-5; the D gene is possibly TRBD1 (6 bases). Germline V lookup: CDR1 SGHTA, CDR2 FQGNSA. The V gene lost 7 bases and the J gene lost 5 bases, with 20 bases spanning the gap. The CDR3 extends over 15 amino acids. Drawing the rest from reference TRBV7-2 and TRBJ2-5, the complete variable domain is GAGVSQSPSNKVTEKGKDVELRCDPISGHTALYWYRQSLGQGLEFLIYFQGNSAPDKSGLPSDRFSAERTGGSVSTLTIQRTQQEDSAVYLCASTLGAALLETQYFGPGTRLLVL.

This clonotype was observed at least ten times. V is TRBV12-3 or TRBV12-4 and J is TRBJ2-7, with D possibly being TRBD1 or TRBD2 (5 bases each). The CDR3 loop spans 14 amino acids. V was clipped by 3 bases and J by 0 bases, with 9 bases between them. The CDR3 is CASSFGGFSYEQYF. The DNA of the CDR3 is TGTGCCAGCAGTTTTGGGGGTTTCTCCTACGAGCAGTACTTC.

This rearrangement joins TRBV20-1 to TRBJ2-7; 7 nucleotides match TRBD2. Germline V lookup: CDR1 DFQATT, CDR2 SNEGSKA (reference sequence). The V segment lost 6 bases and the J segment 9 bases; nucleotides outside the gene matches: 5. This CDR3 has 10 amino acids. The CDR3 loop is CSAGGFRQYV. As DNA, the CDR3 is TGCAGTGCCGGGGGGTTTCGGCAGTACGTC.

This clonotype appeared many times. The chain combines TRBV20-1 with TRBJ2-2, with no clear D. This CDR3 region has 12 residues. V was cut by 5 bases and J by 3 bases, with 7 bases left in between. CDR1 DFQATT and CDR2 SNEGSKA come from the germline V gene (reference sequence). The CDR3 protein is CSAPYDTGELFF. CDR3 DNA sequence: TGCAGTGCTCCCTACGACACCGGGGAGCTGTTTTTT.

At least ten counts were recorded for this clonotype. The J gene is TRBJ1-1, the V gene TRBV20-1; weak D call: TRBD1 (6 bases). Germline loops: CDR1 DFQATT, CDR2 SNEGSKA (reference sequence). The CDR3 is 14 residues long. The V end was cut by 2 bases, the J end by 1 base, with 11 bases between. The DNA for the CDR3 is TGCAGTGCTAGAACAGGGTTCCGGAACACTGAAGCTTTCTTT. Protein: CSARTGFRNTEAFF.

The chain joins TRBV6-2 or TRBV6-3 to TRBJ2-7; maybe TRBD2 (6 bases). CDR3 length equals 12 residues. The germline V gene encodes CDR1 MNHEY and CDR2 SVGEGT. Trimming removed 5 bases at V and 6 bases at J, with 11 bases between. The DNA of the CDR3 is TGTGCCAGCAGTACGCCGGGACTCGAGCAGTACGTC. Encoded protein: CASSTPGLEQYV.

This clonotype was detected once. A single base separates this from a much larger clone, so it may be a read error. This chain connects TRBV20-1 to TRBJ2-7; 12 nucleotides agree with TRBD2. CDR1 and CDR2 (germline): DFQATT, SNEGSKA (reference sequence). This CDR3 has 15 residues. The CDR3 DNA sequence: TGCAGTGCTGACTTTCTAGCGGGGGGGCAGATCGAGCGGTACTTC. Translation gives CSADFLAGGQIERYF.

This clonotype came up many times. The V and J genes are TRBV29-1 and TRBJ1-1; D is undetermined. The CDR3 loop spans 12 amino acids. The germline gives CDR1 SQVTM, CDR2 ANQGSEA. V lost 4 bases and J lost 3, with 9 bases in between. Here the CDR3 reads CSVGVGDTEAFF. CDR3 DNA sequence: TGCAGCGTTGGAGTTGGGGACACTGAAGCTTTCTTT.

This clonotype showed up many times. The J gene is TRBJ2-7, the V gene TRBV20-1; unclear D gene. CDR1 and CDR2 from the germline V gene are DFQATT and SNEGSKA (reference sequence). V was cut by 5 bases and J by 0 bases, with 14 bases left in between. This CDR3 has 14 residues. The CDR3 loop reads CSAGRTASSYEQYF. The CDR3 nucleotides read TGCAGTGCTGGCCGGACGGCAAGCTCCTACGAGCAGTACTTC.

This clonotype showed up many times. The chain has TRBV20-1 and TRBJ2-5, with D perhaps assigned TRBD1 or TRBD2 (6 bases each). Germline assignment: CDR1 DFQATT and CDR2 SNEGSKA (reference sequence). The V and J ends lost 3 bases and 4 bases respectively, with 18 bases between them. The CDR3 covers 15 residues. The CDR3, as DNA: TGCAGTGCTAGTCTGTGGGCAGAGGGGGGAGAGACCCAGTACTTC. It is translated as CSASLWAEGGETQYF.

Remarks on this clonotype: At one end the junction does not follow the germline gene, possibly because of a read error. The rearrangement uses TRBV12-3 or TRBV12-4 and TRBJ1-2; a possible D gene is TRBD1 (6 bases). This CDR3 region has 18 residues. The CDR3 region has the DNA TGTGCCTGCAGTTCACGATTTCTCTTAGGGGGTCGGAACTATGGCTACACCTTC. Amino acids: CACSSRFLLGGRNYGYTF.

The chain recombines TRBV4-3 with TRBJ1-3; unclear D gene. V lost 0 bases, J lost 0 bases, and 18 bases lay in between. This CDR3 comprises 19 residues. Germline assignment: CDR1 LGHNA and CDR2 YSLEER. The CDR3 here is CASSQDYRGRAHSGNTIYF. CDR3 sequence (DNA): TGCGCCAGCAGCCAAGATTACAGAGGAAGGGCCCACTCTGGAAACACCATATATTTT.

In its sample, this clonotype was seen many times. The rearrangement joins TRBV20-1 to TRBJ1-5; weak D call: TRBD1 (5 bases). Germline V lookup: CDR1 DFQATT, CDR2 SNEGSKA (reference sequence). Trimming cost V 5 bases and J 6 bases, with 14 bases left between them. The CDR3 consists of 13 residues. The CDR3 coding sequence is TGCAGTGCTTCCGGGACGTTGGGTCAGCCCCAGCATTTT. Translating gives CSASGTLGQPQHF.

J is TRBJ2-3 and V is TRBV7-2, with D tentatively TRBD2 (5 bases). Germline V CDR1 and CDR2: SGHTA, FQGNSA. This CDR3 contains 14 residues. The germline V and J ends were trimmed by 2 bases and 4 bases, with 10 bases remaining between them. The CDR3 protein is CASSLLASSDTQYF. The CDR3 DNA follows: TGTGCCAGCAGCTTACTAGCATCCTCAGATACGCAGTATTTT.

The chain employs TRBV11-2 and TRBJ2-6; possibly TRBD2 for D (7 bases). The CDR3 runs 16 residues. Trimming pared 3 bases from V and 1 base from J, leaving 10 bases between. Germline V CDR1 and CDR2: SGHAT, FQNNGV. CDR3 in DNA: TGTGCCAGCAGCTTTCGGGGGGCTTCTGGGGCCAACGTCCTGACTTTC. Translating gives CASSFRGASGANVLTF.

Only a few counts were recorded for this clonotype. The chain employs TRBV7-9 and TRBJ2-1; 9 bases agree with TRBD2. The CDR3 contains 15 residues. Germline V CDR1 and CDR2: SEHNR, FQNEAQ (reference sequence). The trim removed 5 bases at V and 7 bases at J, leaving 9 bases unmatched. The CDR3 DNA follows: TGTGCCAGCAGCCCTGGGCTAGCGGGGACTAATGAGCAGTTCTTC. Protein: CASSPGLAGTNEQFF.

This clonotype occurred once. The chain couples TRBV18 to TRBJ2-1; either TRBD1 or TRBD2 may supply D (5 bases each). V lost 3 bases and J 8 bases, leaving 20 bases between the germline ends. CDR3 length equals 16 residues. Germline CDR1 and CDR2: KGHSH and LQKENI. Here the CDR3 DNA reads TGTGCCAGCTCACCGAGTCGAGGGACCGGTATAGATGAGCAGTTCTTC. This encodes CASSPSRGTGIDEQFF.

This clonotype appeared many times. J is TRBJ2-5 and V is TRBV20-1; D is undetermined. The CDR3 extends over 11 amino acids. Trimming removed 5 bases from V and 3 bases from J, with 7 bases in between. Germline V gene lookup returns CDR1 DFQATT and CDR2 SNEGSKA (reference sequence). The CDR3 here is CSASSEETQYF. The CDR3 DNA reads as TGCAGTGCTTCCTCCGAAGAGACCCAGTACTTC.